This is a list of T cell receptor beta chains from one sample in a study of OX40 agonist ivuxolimab in advanced cancers. Profiled with immunoSEQ multiplex PCR; TCRdb holds only in-frame clones, not every one. This table holds thousands of clones, 66% found once. The source was CD4+ or CD8+ T cells sorted from blood, collected in a trial of the OX40 agonist ivuxolimab. All receptors come from an adult with an advanced solid tumor such as melanoma, head and neck, liver or kidney cancer. Each CDR3 is given with its conserved first and last residue. D genes are given only for firm matches. Expanded clones get a size class; other rows say once, few or many, or leave the size out.

V gene: TRBV4-1
J gene: TRBJ1-2
clone size: .
D gene: .
CDR3 protein: CASSQDPSNRVNYGYTF
CDR3 DNA: TGCGCCAGCAGCCAAGACCCCTCTAACAGGGTTAACTATGGCTACACCTTC

V gene: TRBV15
J gene: TRBJ1-5
clone size: .
D gene: .
CDR3 protein: CATSRGVPFNQPQHF
CDR3 DNA: TGTGCCACCAGCAGAGGGGTTCCCTTCAATCAGCCCCAGCATTTT

V gene: TRBV19
J gene: TRBJ2-1
clone size: .
D gene: .
CDR3 protein: CASTSEWDIEGEQFF
CDR3 DNA: TGTGCCAGTACCTCAGAGTGGGATATAGAGGGTGAGCAGTTCTTC

V gene: TRBV2
J gene: TRBJ2-1
clone size: .
D gene: .
CDR3 protein: CASSVLGGSNEQFF
CDR3 DNA: TGTGCCAGCAGTGTGTTGGGTGGGTCCAATGAGCAGTTCTTC

V gene: TRBV18
J gene: TRBJ1-2
clone size: .
D gene: TRBD1
CDR3 protein: CASSTTGGPFGYTF
CDR3 DNA: TGTGCCAGCTCAACTACAGGGGGCCCCTTCGGCTACACCTTC

V gene: TRBV9
J gene: TRBJ2-1
clone size: .
D gene: .
CDR3 protein: CASSVELVSAYNEQFF
CDR3 DNA: TGTGCCAGCAGCGTAGAATTGGTTTCCGCCTACAATGAGCAGTTCTTC

V gene: TRBV7-8
J gene: TRBJ2-7
clone size: few
D gene: .
CDR3 protein: CASSPEGIGENSYEQYF
CDR3 DNA: TGTGCCAGCAGTCCCGAAGGTATCGGGGAAAACTCCTACGAGCAGTACTTC

V gene: TRBV27
J gene: TRBJ1-6
clone size: .
D gene: TRBD1
CDR3 protein: CASSSGQANSPLHF
CDR3 DNA: TGTGCCAGCAGTTCGGGACAGGCTAATTCACCCCTCCACTTT

V gene: TRBV9
J gene: TRBJ2-7
clone size: few
D gene: TRBD1
CDR3 protein: CASSVGGTGLSEQYF
CDR3 DNA: TGTGCCAGCAGCGTAGGGGGGACAGGGCTCTCCGAGCAGTACTTC

V gene: TRBV4-2
J gene: TRBJ2-7
clone size: once
D gene: .
CDR3 protein: CASSQGTGQYF
CDR3 DNA: TGTGCCAGCAGCCAAGGGACGGGGCAGTACTTC